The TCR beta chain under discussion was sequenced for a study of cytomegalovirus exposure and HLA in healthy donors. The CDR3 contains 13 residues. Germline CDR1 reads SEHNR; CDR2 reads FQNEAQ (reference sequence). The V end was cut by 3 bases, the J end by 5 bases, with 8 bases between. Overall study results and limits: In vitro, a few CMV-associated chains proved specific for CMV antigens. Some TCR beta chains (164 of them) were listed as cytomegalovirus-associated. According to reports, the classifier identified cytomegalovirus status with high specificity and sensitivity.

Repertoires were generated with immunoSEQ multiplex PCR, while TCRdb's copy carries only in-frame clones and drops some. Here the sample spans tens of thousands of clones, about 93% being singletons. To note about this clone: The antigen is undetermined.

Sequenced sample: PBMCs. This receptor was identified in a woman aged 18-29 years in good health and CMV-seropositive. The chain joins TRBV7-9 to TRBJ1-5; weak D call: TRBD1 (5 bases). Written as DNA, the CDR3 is TGTGCCAGCAGCTTCGACAGATATCAGCCCCAGCATTTT. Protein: CASSFDRYQPQHF.